The next 17 T cell receptor beta chains were all read from a single sample in a study of blood T cell repertoires in COVID-19. Method: immunoSEQ multiplex PCR; TCRdb's copy keeps in-frame clones and lacks some. The sample comprises hundreds of thousands of clones, 90% of which are singletons, and roughly 1% rests with the top ten. The material sequenced was peripheral blood. The receptors shown here come from a middle-aged woman with COVID-19, enrolled during active disease.

The rearrangement uses TRBV19 and TRBJ1-1; 10 bases fit TRBD1. Germline assignment: CDR1 LNHDA and CDR2 SQIVND (reference sequence). This CDR3 region has 15 residues. Germline trimming cut 6 bases from V and 7 bases from J; bases unmatched to any gene: 11. The chain's CDR3 is CASRRAPGTGVEAFF. CDR3 nucleotides: TGTGCCAGTAGGAGGGCCCCCGGGACAGGGGTTGAAGCTTTCTTT. The whole variable domain, remainder taken from reference TRBV19 and TRBJ1-1, is DGGITQSPKYLFRKEGQNVTLSCEQNLNHDAMYWYRQDPGQGLRLIYYSQIVNDFQKGDIAEGYSVSREKKESFPLTVTSAQKNPTAFYLCASRRAPGTGVEAFFGQGTRLTVV.

The chain recombines TRBV6-5 with TRBJ2-1; 7 bases line up with TRBD2. This CDR3 is 14 amino acids long. V lost 7 bases, J lost 4 bases, and 7 bases stayed unmatched. The V gene's germline CDR1 is MNHEY and CDR2 SVGAGI. The CDR3 loop is CASNGVAGYNEQFF. CDR3 sequence (DNA): TGTGCCAGCAATGGGGTAGCGGGTTACAATGAGCAGTTCTTC.

The gene calls are TRBV27 and TRBJ2-7; TRBD2 matches 7 bases. The junction had 11 bases not matched to a gene; V was cut back by 6 bases and J by 9 bases. Looked up from germline, CDR1 is MNHEY and CDR2 is SMNVEV (reference sequence). The CDR3 is made up of 13 amino acids. The DNA for the CDR3 is TGTGCCAGCAGGGCCGGGACTACACTCGGGCAGTACTTC. It yields the protein CASRAGTTLGQYF.

This clone occurred once. The chain carries TRBV7-2 and TRBJ2-1, with 7 bases aligning to TRBD2. V dropped 5 bases and J dropped 5; count of bases not matched to a gene: 15. Per the germline V gene, CDR1 is SGHTA and CDR2 is FQGNSA. The CDR3 runs 17 residues. The CDR3 is CASSRTLGLADHNEQFF. CDR3 bases: TGTGCCAGCAGCCGCACGTTAGGGCTAGCGGATCACAATGAGCAGTTCTTC.

The CDR3 DNA follows: TGTGCCACCAGCAAATCCAGGGGGGAATATAGCAATCAGCCCCAGCATTTT. This sequence encodes CATSKSRGEYSNQPQHF. V is TRBV15 and J is TRBJ1-5, with 7 bases fitting TRBD1. Trimming took 4 bases from V and 0 from J; bases not matched to a gene: 9. Germline CDR1 reads LNHNV; CDR2 reads YYDKDF (reference sequence). The CDR3 sequence is 17 residues long. The whole variable domain, filled in from reference TRBV15 and TRBJ1-5, reads DAMVIQNPRYQVTQFGKPVTLSCSQTLNHNVMYWYQQKSSQAPKLLFHYYDKDFNNEADTPDNFQSRRPNTSFCFLDIRSPGLGDTAMYLCATSKSRGEYSNQPQHFGDGTRLSIL.

The genes are TRBV19 and TRBJ2-3; D might be TRBD2 (5 bases). With 6 bases removed from V and 5 bases from J, the gap between germline ends came to 21 bases. Germline V CDR1 and CDR2: LNHDA, SQIVND (reference sequence). The CDR3 length is 16 residues. CDR3 sequence reads: CASSPRIGGLVDTQYF. The CDR3 bases are TGTGCCAGTAGCCCTCGAATCGGTGGACTCGTAGATACGCAGTATTTT.

This chain uses TRBV15 with TRBJ2-5, with TRBD1 as a possible D gene (6 bases). CDR1 is LNHNV and CDR2 is YYDKDF in the germline V gene (reference sequence). This CDR3 comprises 15 residues. Trimming cost V 4 bases and J 12 bases, with 24 bases left between them. The CDR3 DNA is TGTGCCACCAGCAACTCAAGCCCCGGGACACGCATAGAGTACTTC. Its protein is CATSNSSPGTRIEYF.

In this sample, this clone turned up once. The chain combines TRBV18 with TRBJ1-2; 7 nucleotides match TRBD1. V gave up 2 bases and J gave up 4 bases; unmatched junction bases: 4. This CDR3 has 14 amino acids. Germline-derived CDR1 and CDR2 are KGHSH and LQKENI. DNA for the CDR3: TGTGCCAGCTCACCAGCGGGACAGATCTATGGCTACACCTTC. It yields the protein CASSPAGQIYGYTF.

The J gene is TRBJ1-1, the V gene TRBV6-5; no definite D call. The germline V gene has CDR1 MNHEY and CDR2 SVGAGI. This CDR3 comprises 14 residues. Trimming pared 0 bases from V and 6 bases from J, leaving 11 bases between. Written as DNA, the CDR3 is TGTGCCAGCAGTTACTCGAGGGTCAACCCTGAAGCTTTCTTT. Amino acids: CASSYSRVNPEAFF.

The chain has TRBV3-1 (or the pseudogene TRBV3-2) and TRBJ1-4, with D unresolved. Germline loops: CDR1 LGHDT, CDR2 YNNKEL (reference sequence). V lost 4 bases to trimming and J lost 7 bases, with 16 bases between them. The CDR3 contains 15 residues. The CDR3 sequence: CASSPRWAGGEKLFF. The DNA of the CDR3 is TGTGCCAGCAGCCCTCGTTGGGCGGGTGGTGAAAAACTGTTTTTT.

V and J are TRBV7-2 and TRBJ1-2; D is perhaps TRBD1 (5 bases). The CDR3 covers 15 residues. V dropped 0 bases and J dropped 1 base, with 9 bases sitting between them. Germline assignment: CDR1 SGHTA and CDR2 FQGNSA. The CDR3 DNA follows: TGTGCCAGCAGCTTAGCGAGGGGAGGTAACTATGGCTACACCTTC. The encoded protein is CASSLARGGNYGYTF.

The chain combines TRBV11-2 with TRBJ1-2; the D gene is possibly TRBD1 (5 bases). CDR3 length equals 15 residues. CDR1 and CDR2 from the germline V gene are SGHAT and FQNNGV. Trimming took off 2 bases at V and 6 bases at J, with 16 bases between the two ends. CDR3 nucleotide sequence: TGTGCCAGCAGCTTAAAGCCAGGCTGGGGCGATGGCTACACCTTC. Amino acids: CASSLKPGWGDGYTF.

The CDR3 is CASSPGQGTINEKLFF. The CDR3 DNA reads TGTGCCAGCAGCCCGGGACAGGGGACTATTAATGAAAAACTGTTTTTT. This rearrangement joins TRBV5-4 to TRBJ1-4; 10 positions agree with TRBD1. The germline V gene has CDR1 SGHNT and CDR2 YYREEE (reference sequence). The V segment lost 4 bases and the J segment 4 bases; nucleotides outside the gene matches: 7. The CDR3 consists of 16 residues.

V usage is TRBV5-1 and J usage is TRBJ1-4; possibly TRBD1 for D (5 bases). The V gene lost 4 bases and the J gene lost 5 bases, with 9 bases spanning the gap. There are 13 residues in the CDR3. Germline CDR1 SGHRS, CDR2 YFSETQ. The CDR3 DNA sequence: TGCGCCAGCAGCGGGGGGGAAAATGAAAAACTGTTTTTT. As protein: CASSGGENEKLFF. The complete variable domain, with remaining parts taken from reference TRBV5-1 and TRBJ1-4, reads KAGVTQTPRYLIKTRGQQVTLSCSPISGHRSVSWYQQTPGQGLQFLFEYFSETQRNKGNFPGRFSGRQFSNSRSEMNVSTLELGDSALYLCASSGGENEKLFFGSGTQLSVL.

The chain's CDR3 is CASSARGSLNTGELFF. CDR3 DNA sequence: TGTGCCAGCAGCGCTCGGGGATCCTTGAACACCGGGGAGCTGTTTTTT. The chain couples TRBV9 to TRBJ2-2; D may be TRBD2 (5 bases). With 3 bases removed from V and 1 base from J, the gap between germline ends came to 13 bases. The CDR3 extends over 16 amino acids. Germline CDR1 and CDR2: SGDLS and YYNGEE. The full variable domain, completed using reference TRBV9 and TRBJ2-2, is DSGVTQTPKHLITATGQRVTLRCSPRSGDLSVYWYQQSLDQGLQFLIQYYNGEERAKGNILERFSAQQFPDLHSELNLSSLELGDSALYFCASSARGSLNTGELFFGEGSRLTVL.

The chain is built from TRBV18 and TRBJ2-7, with TRBD2 as a possible D gene (5 bases). V was cut by 4 bases and J by 3 bases, with 13 bases left in between. The CDR3 extends over 14 amino acids. The germline V gene encodes CDR1 KGHSH and CDR2 LQKENI. The DNA of the CDR3 is TGTGCCAGCTCACGGGGTGTAGGACTCTACGAGCAGTACTTC. This codes for CASSRGVGLYEQYF.

The rearrangement uses TRBV27 and TRBJ2-1, with 14 bases identical to TRBD2. The V segment lost 9 bases and the J segment 3 bases; nucleotides outside the gene matches: 16. Germline loops: CDR1 MNHEY, CDR2 SMNVEV (reference sequence). The CDR3 is 19 residues long. The CDR3 region is CARRLEGSTSGGVYNEQFF. Here the CDR3 DNA reads TGTGCCAGAAGATTAGAGGGGTCGACTAGCGGGGGGGTCTACAATGAGCAGTTCTTC.